The source of this T cell receptor (beta chain) is a study of blood T cell repertoires in COVID-19. Study overall: PBMCs, B-cell-depleted T cells, or T cells were the source of the cDNA or gDNA that made up the material.

A single count supports this clone. The repertoire was sequenced with immunoSEQ multiplex PCR; TCRdb's copy has only in-frame clones and lacks some. Here the sample spans over 85,000 clones, approximately 90% being singletons. Specimen: peripheral blood. The receptor comes from a woman over 75 with active COVID-19.

The DNA for the CDR3 is TGTGCCAGCTCACGACCCGGGACTAGCGGGAGAATCGCAGATACGCAGTATTTT. Encoded protein: CASSRPGTSGRIADTQYF. V gene TRBV18 combines with J gene TRBJ2-3; 14 nucleotides align to TRBD2. The CDR3 has 18 amino acids. Losses at the gene ends were 4 bases for V and 4 bases for J; bases not matched to a gene: 10. Germline CDR1 KGHSH, CDR2 LQKENI.